These 8 T cell receptor beta chains share one sample of origin, sequenced in a study of blood T cell repertoires in COVID-19. Repertoires were generated with immunoSEQ multiplex PCR, while TCRdb's copy carries only in-frame clones and drops some. The profile shows roughly 140,000 clones, around 87% of them singletons. The sample was peripheral blood. The receptors come from a woman aged 40 to 50 with acute or convalescent COVID-19.

The chain has TRBV6-4 and TRBJ2-1; 7 bases agree with TRBD2. Germline-derived CDR1 and CDR2 are MRHNA and SNTAGT. Losses at the gene ends were 5 bases for V and 0 bases for J; bases not matched to a gene: 7. The CDR3 runs 16 residues. The CDR3 sequence: CASSTGGDSSYNEQFF. For the CDR3, the DNA is TGTGCCAGCAGTACTGGGGGGGACTCCTCCTACAATGAGCAGTTCTTC.

The chain carries TRBV2 and TRBJ1-1; 8 positions agree with TRBD1. The CDR3 covers 13 residues. CDR1 SNHLY and CDR2 FYNNEI come from the germline V gene. After removal of 8 bases from V and 4 bases from J, the junction contained 6 bases not matched to a gene. The CDR3 sequence is CASVGQGGTEAFF. DNA of the CDR3: TGTGCCAGCGTTGGACAGGGAGGCACTGAAGCTTTCTTT. The full variable domain, its missing parts supplied by reference TRBV2 and TRBJ1-1, is EPEVTQTPSHQVTQMGQEVILRCVPISNHLYFYWYRQILGQKVEFLVSFYNNEISEKSEIFDDQFSVERPDGSNFTLKIRSTKLEDSAMYFCASVGQGGTEAFFGQGTRLTVV.

V gene TRBV28 combines with J gene TRBJ2-7, with TRBD1 matching over 7 bases. V lost 6 bases to trimming and J lost 0 bases; unmatched junction nucleotides: 8. CDR1 is MDHEN and CDR2 is SYDVKM in the germline V gene. This CDR3 has 15 amino acids. The CDR3 loop reads CASRPNRGRSYEQYF. The DNA for the CDR3 is TGTGCCAGCAGGCCTAACAGGGGTCGCTCCTACGAGCAGTACTTC.

The rearrangement links TRBV29-1 to TRBJ1-2, with 8 bases fitting TRBD1. V shed 1 base and J 0 bases; nucleotides not matched to a gene: 10. The CDR3 totals 17 residues. The germline gives CDR1 SQVTM, CDR2 ANQGSEA. The CDR3 region is CSVEVGTGKPTNYGYTF. The CDR3 DNA sequence: TGCAGCGTTGAAGTGGGGACAGGAAAACCCACTAACTATGGCTACACCTTC.

This clone was counted between two and nine times. The chain couples TRBV18 to TRBJ2-7, with TRBD2 identical over 16 bases. With 4 bases clipped from V and 5 bases from J, the junction kept 8 bases outside the gene matches. Germline V gene sequence: CDR1 KGHSH, CDR2 LQKENI. The CDR3 is 17 amino acids. The DNA of the CDR3 is TGTGCCAGCTCACGGGGGACTAGCGGGAGGGCGAGAGACGAGCAGTACTTC. Translated, it gives CASSRGTSGRARDEQYF.

This clone has a count of ten or more. The J gene is TRBJ1-2, the V gene TRBV6-2 or TRBV6-3; D remains ambiguous. The V gene's germline CDR1 is MNHEY and CDR2 SVGEGT. The V end lost 5 bases, the J end lost 1 base, and 8 bases lay between the germline ends. The CDR3 is 13 residues long. The CDR3 sequence is CASSAQDNYGYTF. The CDR3 DNA is TGTGCCAGCAGTGCTCAGGATAACTATGGCTACACCTTC.

The chain employs TRBV19 and TRBJ2-3, with 8 bases matching TRBD1. The CDR3 sequence is 14 residues long. With 4 bases clipped from V and 1 base from J, the junction kept 1 base outside the gene matches. Germline CDR1 is LNHDA and CDR2 is SQIVND (reference sequence). CDR3 sequence (DNA): TGTGCCAGTAGTAAGGACAGGGGCACAGATACGCAGTATTTT. Its translation is CASSKDRGTDTQYF.

The rearrangement links TRBV4-2 to TRBJ1-4, with TRBD1 matching over 9 bases. With 0 bases clipped from V and 8 bases from J, the junction kept 7 bases outside the gene matches. Germline V gene sequence: CDR1 LGHNA, CDR2 YNFKEQ. The CDR3 sequence is 16 residues long. In DNA form, the CDR3 reads TGTGCCAGCAGCCAAGATTATACAGGGGGCTGGGAAAAACTGTTTTTT. Its translation: CASSQDYTGGWEKLFF.